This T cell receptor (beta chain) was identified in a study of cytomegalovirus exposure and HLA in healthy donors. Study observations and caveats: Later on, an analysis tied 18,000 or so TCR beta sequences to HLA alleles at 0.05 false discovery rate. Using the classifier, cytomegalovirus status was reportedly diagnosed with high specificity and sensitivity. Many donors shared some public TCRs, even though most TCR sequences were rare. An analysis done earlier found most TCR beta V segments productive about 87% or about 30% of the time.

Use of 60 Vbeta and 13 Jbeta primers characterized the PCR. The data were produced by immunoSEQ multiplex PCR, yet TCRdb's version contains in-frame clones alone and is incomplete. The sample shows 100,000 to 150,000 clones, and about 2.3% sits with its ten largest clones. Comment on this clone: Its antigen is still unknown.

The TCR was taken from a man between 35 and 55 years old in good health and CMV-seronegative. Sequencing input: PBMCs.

The CDR3 DNA follows: TGTGCCAGCAGCTTAGTTAGCGAGCAGTACTTC. It is translated as CASSLVSEQYF. The chain couples TRBV7-8 to TRBJ2-5, with no clear D. The DNA end lines up better with TRBJ2-7; the J call may be wrong. This CDR3 is built from 11 residues. Germline V gene sequence: CDR1 SGHVS, CDR2 FQNEAQ.